This TCR beta chain was obtained from a study of cytomegalovirus exposure and HLA in healthy donors. Study-level points and caveats: Looking again later, the authors saw that most CMV-associated TCR beta chains seemed HLA-restricted.

Primers for the PCR totalled 60 Vbeta and 13 Jbeta. Profiled with immunoSEQ multiplex PCR; TCRdb holds only in-frame clones, not every one. The data contain 180,000 or so clones, 82% of them singletons. The sample holds a few counts of this clone. Antigen specificity is unknown. Germline-derived CDR1 and CDR2 are SGDLS and YYNGEE. The length of the CDR3 is 14 residues. The V end lost 0 bases, the J end lost 2 bases, and 9 bases lay between the germline ends. The source of this sequence is a man aged 35 to 55 in good health and CMV-seronegative. Material for sequencing was PBMCs. V usage is TRBV9 and J usage is TRBJ2-7; the D gene is possibly TRBD1 (6 bases). The CDR3 region is CASSVEQGPYEQYF. CDR3 sequence (DNA): TGTGCCAGCAGCGTAGAACAGGGTCCCTACGAGCAGTACTTC.